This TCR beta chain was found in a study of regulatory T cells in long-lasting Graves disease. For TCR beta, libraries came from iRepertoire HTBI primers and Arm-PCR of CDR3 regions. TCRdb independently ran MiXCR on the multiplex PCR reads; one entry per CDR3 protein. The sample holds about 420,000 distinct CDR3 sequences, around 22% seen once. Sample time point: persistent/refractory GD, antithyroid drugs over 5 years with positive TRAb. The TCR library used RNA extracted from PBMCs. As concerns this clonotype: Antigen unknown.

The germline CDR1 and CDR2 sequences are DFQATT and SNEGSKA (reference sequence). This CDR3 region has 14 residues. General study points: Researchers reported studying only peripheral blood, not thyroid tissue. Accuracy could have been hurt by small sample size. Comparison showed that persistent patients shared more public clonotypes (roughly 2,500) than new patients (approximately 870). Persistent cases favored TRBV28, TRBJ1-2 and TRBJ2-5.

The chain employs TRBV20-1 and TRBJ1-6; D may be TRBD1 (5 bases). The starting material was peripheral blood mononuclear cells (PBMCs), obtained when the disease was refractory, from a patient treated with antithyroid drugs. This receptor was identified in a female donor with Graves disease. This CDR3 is CSPRARGVNSPLHF. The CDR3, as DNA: TGCAGCCCCAGGGCCCGGGGCGTTAATTCACCCCTCCACTTT.